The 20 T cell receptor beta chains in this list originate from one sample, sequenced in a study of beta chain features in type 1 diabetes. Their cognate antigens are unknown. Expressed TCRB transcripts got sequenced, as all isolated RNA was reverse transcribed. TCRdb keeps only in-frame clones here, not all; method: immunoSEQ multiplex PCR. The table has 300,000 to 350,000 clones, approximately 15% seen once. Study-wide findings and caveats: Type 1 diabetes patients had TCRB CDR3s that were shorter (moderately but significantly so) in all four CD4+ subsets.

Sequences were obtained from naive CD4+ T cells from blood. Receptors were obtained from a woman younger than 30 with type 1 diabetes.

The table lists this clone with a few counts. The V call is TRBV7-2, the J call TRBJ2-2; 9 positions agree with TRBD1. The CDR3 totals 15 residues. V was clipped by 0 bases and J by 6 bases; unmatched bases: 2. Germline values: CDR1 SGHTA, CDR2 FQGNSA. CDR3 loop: CASSLAGTGPGELFF. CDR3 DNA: TGTGCCAGCAGCTTAGCGGGGACAGGGCCCGGGGAGCTGTTTTTT.

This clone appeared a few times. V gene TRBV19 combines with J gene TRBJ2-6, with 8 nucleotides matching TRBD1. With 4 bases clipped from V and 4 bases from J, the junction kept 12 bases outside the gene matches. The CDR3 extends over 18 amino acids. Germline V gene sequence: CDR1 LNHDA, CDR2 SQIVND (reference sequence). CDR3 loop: CASSTGTGGVGGANVLTF. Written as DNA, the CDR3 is TGTGCCAGTAGTACCGGAACAGGGGGTGTGGGAGGGGCCAACGTCCTGACTTTC.

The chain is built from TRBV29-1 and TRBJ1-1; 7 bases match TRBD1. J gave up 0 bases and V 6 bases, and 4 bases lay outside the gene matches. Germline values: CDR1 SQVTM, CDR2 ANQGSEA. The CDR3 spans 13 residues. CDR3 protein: CSVSGTVNTEAFF. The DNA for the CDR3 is TGCAGCGTCTCCGGGACAGTGAACACTGAAGCTTTCTTT.

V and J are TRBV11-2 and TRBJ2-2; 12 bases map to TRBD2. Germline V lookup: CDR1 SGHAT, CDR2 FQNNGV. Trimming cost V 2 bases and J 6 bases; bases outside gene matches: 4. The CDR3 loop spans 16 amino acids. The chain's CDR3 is CASSLLAGGLSGELFF. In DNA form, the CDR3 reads TGTGCCAGCAGCTTACTAGCGGGAGGGCTGTCCGGGGAGCTGTTTTTT.

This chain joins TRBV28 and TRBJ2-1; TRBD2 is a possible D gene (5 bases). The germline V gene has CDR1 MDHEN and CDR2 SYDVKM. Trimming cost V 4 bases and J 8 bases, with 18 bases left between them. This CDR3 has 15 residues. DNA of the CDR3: TGTGCCAGCAGTTCGTTTTGGCTAGAGGGCGATGAGCAGTTCTTC. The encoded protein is CASSSFWLEGDEQFF.

The CDR3 coding sequence is TGTGCCAGTAGCCCCGGGACTCCTACAGATACGCAGTATTTT. It yields the protein CASSPGTPTDTQYF. The rearrangement uses TRBV19 and TRBJ2-3; the D gene is possibly TRBD2 (6 bases). V was clipped by 6 bases and J by 3 bases, with 13 bases between them. From germline, CDR1 is LNHDA and CDR2 SQIVND (reference sequence). CDR3 size: 14 residues.

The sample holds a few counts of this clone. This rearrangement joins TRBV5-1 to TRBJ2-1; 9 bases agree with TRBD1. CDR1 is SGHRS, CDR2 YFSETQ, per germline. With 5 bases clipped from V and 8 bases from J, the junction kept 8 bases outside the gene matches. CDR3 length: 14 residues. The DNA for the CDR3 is TGCGCCAGCAGAGGGACAGGGCGCTGGGATGAGCAGTTCTTC. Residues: CASRGTGRWDEQFF.

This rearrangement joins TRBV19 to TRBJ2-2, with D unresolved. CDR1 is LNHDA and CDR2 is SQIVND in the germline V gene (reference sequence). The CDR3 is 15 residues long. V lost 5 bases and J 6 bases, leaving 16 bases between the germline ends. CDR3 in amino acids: CASSSGPGVPGELFF. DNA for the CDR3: TGTGCCAGTAGTTCCGGTCCTGGAGTGCCCGGGGAGCTGTTTTTT.

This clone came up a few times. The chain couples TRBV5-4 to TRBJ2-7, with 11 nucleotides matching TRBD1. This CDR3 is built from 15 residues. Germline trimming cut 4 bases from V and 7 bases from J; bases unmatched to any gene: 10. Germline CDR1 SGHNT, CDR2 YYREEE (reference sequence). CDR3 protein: CASSLTGQGAEEQYF. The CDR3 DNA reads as TGTGCCAGCAGCCTCACAGGACAGGGGGCCGAAGAGCAGTACTTC.

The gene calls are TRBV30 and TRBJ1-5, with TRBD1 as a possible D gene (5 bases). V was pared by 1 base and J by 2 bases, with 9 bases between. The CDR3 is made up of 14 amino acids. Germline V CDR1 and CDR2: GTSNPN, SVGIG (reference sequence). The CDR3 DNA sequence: TGTGCCTGGAGTGCAGGGAATGGCAATCAGCCCCAGCATTTT. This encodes CAWSAGNGNQPQHF.

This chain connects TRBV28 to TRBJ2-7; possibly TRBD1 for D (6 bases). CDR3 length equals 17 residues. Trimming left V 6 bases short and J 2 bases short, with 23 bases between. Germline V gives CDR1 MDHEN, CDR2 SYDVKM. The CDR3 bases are TGTGCCAGCAGCTTTAGGACTGGCAGGGGTAGCGCCTACGAGCAGTACTTC. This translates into CASSFRTGRGSAYEQYF.

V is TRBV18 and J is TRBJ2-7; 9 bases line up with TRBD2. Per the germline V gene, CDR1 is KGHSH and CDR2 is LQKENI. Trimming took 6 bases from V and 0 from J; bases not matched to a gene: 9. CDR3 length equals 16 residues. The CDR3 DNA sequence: TGTGCCAGCTCCCGTCAAGGCGGGAGGGTCTCCTACGAGCAGTACTTC. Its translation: CASSRQGGRVSYEQYF.

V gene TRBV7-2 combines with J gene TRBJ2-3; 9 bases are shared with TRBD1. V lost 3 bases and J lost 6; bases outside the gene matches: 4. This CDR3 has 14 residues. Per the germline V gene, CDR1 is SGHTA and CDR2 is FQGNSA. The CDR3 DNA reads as TGTGCCAGCAGCTTTGACAGGGGGTGGGATACGCAGTATTTT. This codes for CASSFDRGWDTQYF.

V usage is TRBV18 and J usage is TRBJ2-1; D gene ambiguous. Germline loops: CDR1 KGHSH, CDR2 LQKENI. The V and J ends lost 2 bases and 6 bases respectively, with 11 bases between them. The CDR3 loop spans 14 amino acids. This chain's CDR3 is CASSPGISVNEQFF. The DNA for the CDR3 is TGTGCCAGCTCACCAGGTATAAGCGTCAATGAGCAGTTCTTC.

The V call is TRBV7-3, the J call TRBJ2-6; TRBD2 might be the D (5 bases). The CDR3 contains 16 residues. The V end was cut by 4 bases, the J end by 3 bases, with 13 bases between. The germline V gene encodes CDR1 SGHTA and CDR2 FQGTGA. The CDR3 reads CASSSRRGFGANVLTF. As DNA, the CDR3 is TGTGCCAGCAGCTCACGCCGGGGTTTTGGGGCCAACGTCCTGACTTTC.

The CDR3 bases are TGTGCCACCAGCAGCACTAGCTCCTACGAGCAGTACGTC. The encoded protein is CATSSTSSYEQYV. This rearrangement joins TRBV15 to TRBJ2-7, with a weak D call TRBD2 (5 bases). Germline V gene data show CDR1 as LNHNV and CDR2 as YYDKDF (reference sequence). The CDR3 loop spans 13 amino acids. V shed 3 bases and J shed 0 bases, with 6 bases lying between them.

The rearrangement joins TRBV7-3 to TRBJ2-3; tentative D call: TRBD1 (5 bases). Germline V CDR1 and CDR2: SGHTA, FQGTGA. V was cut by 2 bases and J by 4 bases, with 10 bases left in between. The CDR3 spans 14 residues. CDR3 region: CASSLRQTPDTQYF. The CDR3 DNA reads TGTGCCAGCAGCTTACGACAGACCCCAGATACGCAGTATTTT.

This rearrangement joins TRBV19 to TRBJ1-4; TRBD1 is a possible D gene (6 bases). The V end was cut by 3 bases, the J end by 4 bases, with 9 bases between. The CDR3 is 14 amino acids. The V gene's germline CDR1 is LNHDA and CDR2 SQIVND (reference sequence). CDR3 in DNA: TGTGCCAGTAGTATGCCGGACAGTAATGAAAAACTGTTTTTT. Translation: CASSMPDSNEKLFF.

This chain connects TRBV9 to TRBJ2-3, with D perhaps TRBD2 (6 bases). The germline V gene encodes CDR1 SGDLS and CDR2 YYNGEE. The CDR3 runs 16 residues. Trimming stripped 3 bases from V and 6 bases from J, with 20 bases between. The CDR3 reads CASSGDSWGVRDTQYF. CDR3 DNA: TGTGCCAGCAGCGGGGATAGCTGGGGGGTCCGTGATACGCAGTATTTT. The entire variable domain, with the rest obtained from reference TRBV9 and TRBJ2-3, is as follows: DSGVTQTPKHLITATGQRVTLRCSPRSGDLSVYWYQQSLDQGLQFLIQYYNGEERAKGNILERFSAQQFPDLHSELNLSSLELGDSALYFCASSGDSWGVRDTQYFGPGTRLTVL.

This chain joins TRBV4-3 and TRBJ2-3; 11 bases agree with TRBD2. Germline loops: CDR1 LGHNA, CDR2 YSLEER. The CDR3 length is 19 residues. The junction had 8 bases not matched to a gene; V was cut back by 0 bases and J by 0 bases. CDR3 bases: TGCGCCAGCAGCCAAGATCGGAAACGGACTAGCGGGAGCACAGATACGCAGTATTTT. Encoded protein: CASSQDRKRTSGSTDTQYF.